This is a list of T cell receptor beta chains from one sample in a study of blood T cells in healthy people across ages. TCRdb re-derived calls from the 5' RACE reads in MiXCR, one entry per CDR3 protein. This repertoire shows 800,000 or so distinct CDR3 sequences, 35% to 60% found once; its top ten account for about a sixth. Material for sequencing was blood. These receptors originate from a man older than 75 in good health. CDR3s include the opening cysteine and the closing phenylalanine or tryptophan. The D gene is left open where the match is weak. Some rows mark clone size as missing; the rest say once, few, many or name a class of expanded clone.

CDR3 length	D gene	clone size	V gene	J gene	CDR3 DNA	CDR3 protein
13	TRBD2	-	TRBV10-3	TRBJ2-3	TGTGCCACTAGCGGGAGTGGCACAGATACGCAGTATTTT	CATSGSGTDTQYF
15	TRBD2	-	TRBV3-1	TRBJ2-3	TGTGCCAGCAGCCAAATCGGGACTAACACAGATACGCAGTATTTT	CASSQIGTNTDTQYF
13	-	-	TRBV5-5	TRBJ1-2	TGTGCCAGCAGCTTGGACAGTATGGATGGCTACACCTTC	CASSLDSMDGYTF
16	-	-	TRBV7-2	TRBJ1-1	TGTGCCAGCAGCTCCCGTTTCGGGGTTGGGAACACTGAAGCTTTCTTT	CASSSRFGVGNTEAFF
13	-	-	TRBV7-8	TRBJ2-1	TGTGCCAGCAGCTACACGGAGGGCAATGAGCAGTTCTTC	CASSYTEGNEQFF
14	TRBD2	once	TRBV19	TRBJ2-3	TGTGCCAGTAGTATCCAGGTAGCGGGAGATACGCAGTATTTT	CASSIQVAGDTQYF
15	TRBD1	few	TRBV7-2	TRBJ1-1	TGTGCCAGCAGCTTAAGGGGGCCAGTGGGTTCTGAAGCTTTCTTT	CASSLRGPVGSEAFF
12	-	few	TRBV20-1	TRBJ2-3	TGCAGTGCTAGGGGAGTTACAGATACGCAGTATTTT	CSARGVTDTQYF
15	-	-	TRBV28	TRBJ1-2	TGTGCCAGCAGTTTAAGTTTCTCCCGGGTCTATGGCTACACCTTC	CASSLSFSRVYGYTF
19	-	-	TRBV4-2	TRBJ2-7	TGTGCCAGCAGCCAAAAAGGGTCTATCCGGGACGGGGTTCTCTACGAGCGGTACTTC	CASSQKGSIRDGVLYERYF
16	-	-	TRBV5-1	TRBJ2-1	TGCGCCAGCAGCTCGCACCTCCCGGGGGTGGCAACTGAGCAGTTCTTC	CASSSHLPGVATEQFF
17	TRBD1	-	TRBV4-1	TRBJ1-5	TGCGCCAGCAGCCAAGTAGGGACAGGGGATAGCAATCAGCCCCAGCATTTT	CASSQVGTGDSNQPQHF
13	-	-	TRBV7-2	TRBJ2-1	TGTGCCGGCAGCTGGGAAAGCTACAATGAGCAGTTCTTC	CAGSWESYNEQFF
15	-	few	TRBV7-2	TRBJ1-2	TGTGCCAGCAGCTTAGGGGGGAGTAATAACTATGGCTACACCTTC	CASSLGGSNNYGYTF
15	-	-	TRBV3-1	TRBJ2-7	TGTGCCAGCAGCCAGGGACTCCAATCCTACAATGAGCAGTACTTC	CASSQGLQSYNEQYF
14	TRBD1	few	TRBV7-2	TRBJ1-1	TGTGCCAGCAGCCCTGGACAGGGGGCCACTGAAGCTTTCTTT	CASSPGQGATEAFF
12	-	many	TRBV7-9	TRBJ2-3	TGTGCCAGCAGCAGCAGCCCAGATACGCAGTATTTT	CASSSSPDTQYF
14	TRBD2	-	TRBV20-1	TRBJ2-7	TGCAGCGCGCGTAGGGCGGGAGGAGAGAATGAGCAGTACTTC	CSARRAGGENEQYF
15	TRBD2	-	TRBV7-2	TRBJ2-1	TGTGCCAGCAGGGGACTATCAAGCTCCTACAATGAGCAGTTCTTC	CASRGLSSSYNEQFF
16	-	-	TRBV5-1	TRBJ2-3	TGCGCCAGCAGCTTGGCGTTGGGGGTAGCATCAGATACGCAGTATTTT	CASSLALGVASDTQYF
10	-	-	TRBV7-9	TRBJ2-1	TGTGCCAGCAACGGGAATGAGCAGTTCTTC	CASNGNEQFF
16	-	once	TRBV7-2	TRBJ2-2	TGTGCCAGCAGCCCTTACGCCGCTCTGAACACCGGGGAGCTGTTTTTT	CASSPYAALNTGELFF
14	-	-	TRBV4-2	TRBJ1-4	TGTGCCCGCAGCCAAGATCGACAGCTTGAAAAACTGTTTTTT	CARSQDRQLEKLFF
14	-	few	TRBV5-1	TRBJ2-7	TGCGCCAGCAGCGCCGTAGCTGGCTCCTACGAGCAGTACTTC	CASSAVAGSYEQYF
15	TRBD1	few	TRBV4-1	TRBJ1-4	TGCGCCAGCAGCCCGCAGGGGGCGACTAATGAAAAACTGTTTTTT	CASSPQGATNEKLFF
15	-	-	TRBV11-2	TRBJ2-3	TGTGCCAGCAGCTTAGAGAACTTCCTCGGAGATACGCAGTATTTT	CASSLENFLGDTQYF
15	TRBD2	-	TRBV6-2/TRBV6-3	TRBJ2-1	TGTGCCAGCAGTTACATGGCGGGAGGAACTTGGGGGCAGTTCTTC	CASSYMAGGTWGQFF
16	-	-	TRBV4-3	TRBJ2-3	TGCGCCAGCAGCCAAGATCCGGTTAGAAGCACAGATACGCAGTATTTT	CASSQDPVRSTDTQYF
14	-	few	TRBV5-1	TRBJ2-1	TGCGCCAGCAGCTTGGACGCCTCCTACAATGAGCAGTTCTTC	CASSLDASYNEQFF
13	TRBD2	-	TRBV28	TRBJ2-5	TGTGCCAGCGGCCTGAGCGGGGGCCAGACCCAGTACTTC	CASGLSGGQTQYF
13	-	-	TRBV30	TRBJ2-1	TGTGCCTGGAGTGTACTCGCGGGTAATGAGCAGTTCTTC	CAWSVLAGNEQFF
14	-	-	TRBV4-2	TRBJ2-2	TGTGCCAGCAGTTCTGACAGGGACACCGGGGGGCTGTTTTTT	CASSSDRDTGGLFF
14	TRBD2	few	TRBV7-2	TRBJ2-1	TGTGCCAGCAGCTCGGACGCGGGGAGGGATGAGCAGTTCTTC	CASSSDAGRDEQFF
17	-	-	TRBV3-1	TRBJ1-5	TGTGCCAGCAGCCCCGGGGGCGTGGTGCGGAGCAATCAGCCCCAGCATTTT	CASSPGGVVRSNQPQHF
13	-	-	TRBV29-1	TRBJ2-5	TGCAGCGTTGATTCCCGGGGGAGAGAGACCCAGTACTTC	CSVDSRGRETQYF
16	TRBD1	few	TRBV12-3/TRBV12-4	TRBJ2-7	TGTGCCAGCAGCCTGGGACAGGGTCTTTTCTCCTACGAGCAGTACTTC	CASSLGQGLFSYEQYF
14	-	-	TRBV27	TRBJ1-6	TGTGCCAGCAGCCTACCGATCCGAGGTTCACCCCTCCACTTT	CASSLPIRGSPLHF
16	TRBD2	once	TRBV28	TRBJ2-1	TGTGCCAGCACGAGTCGTGGAGCGGGGGGGCGGGATGAGCAGTTCTTC	CASTSRGAGGRDEQFF
15	TRBD2	-	TRBV20-1	TRBJ2-1	TGCAGTGCTAGAGATCTTCCTAGCGGGATTCATGAGCAGTTCTTC	CSARDLPSGIHEQFF
12	-	few	TRBV29-1	TRBJ1-1	TGCAGCGTTCAAGGCCAGAACACTGAAGCTTTCTTT	CSVQGQNTEAFF
16	TRBD2	-	TRBV9	TRBJ2-7	TGTGCCAGCAGCGTAGACGGGAGGATCGACTCCTACGAGCAGTACTTC	CASSVDGRIDSYEQYF
11	-	-	TRBV20-1	TRBJ2-5	TGCAGTGCCGAGACGACCGAGACCCAGTACTTC	CSAETTETQYF
13	-	few	TRBV12-3/TRBV12-4	TRBJ1-5	TGTGCCAGCAGCCCCGATGGGGTTCAGCCCCAGCATTTT	CASSPDGVQPQHF
15	-	-	TRBV7-2	TRBJ2-1	TGTGCCAGCAGCAATCTAGGGGTCCCTGGGAATGAGCAGTTCTTC	CASSNLGVPGNEQFF
13	-	-	TRBV6-2/TRBV6-3	TRBJ1-5	TGTGCCAGCAGTGACAGGTTCAATCAGCCCCAGCATTTT	CASSDRFNQPQHF
13	TRBD1	-	TRBV5-6	TRBJ1-2	TGTGCCAGCAGCGCGGGACAGGGGATCGGCTACACCTTC	CASSAGQGIGYTF
15	-	-	TRBV3-1	TRBJ1-4	TGTGCCAGCAGCCAAGATCGGGGAACTAATGAAAAACTGTTTTTT	CASSQDRGTNEKLFF
16	TRBD2	-	TRBV5-1	TRBJ2-7	TGCGCCAGCAGCGGGGCTAGCGGAAGCTCCTACAATGAGCAGTACTTC	CASSGASGSSYNEQYF
16	TRBD2	few	TRBV7-2	TRBJ2-1	TGTGCCAGCAGCCCAGGGACTAGCCGACAATACAATGAGCAGTTCTTC	CASSPGTSRQYNEQFF
15	-	-	TRBV19	TRBJ2-6	TGTGCCAGTACATCAATGCCCGCCGGGGCCAACGTCCTGACTTTC	CASTSMPAGANVLTF
14	-	-	TRBV29-1	TRBJ1-4	TGCAGCGTTGAAGTGGTAGGGGCTAATGAAAAACTGTTTTTT	CSVEVVGANEKLFF
11	-	many	TRBV7-8	TRBJ2-5	TGTGCCAGCAGCGACGGGCCCGCCCAGTACTTC	CASSDGPAQYF
13	-	-	TRBV19	TRBJ1-5	TGTGCCAGTAGTAGACAGTGGACTCAGCCCCAGCATTTT	CASSRQWTQPQHF
13	TRBD1	-	TRBV5-1	TRBJ2-3	TGCGCCAGCAAGAGGGGGCGCACAGATACGCAGTATTTT	CASKRGRTDTQYF
18	-	-	TRBV13	TRBJ2-1	TGTGCCAGCAGCTTAGGCCTCCTTACCACTCTCCAATACAATGAGCAGTTCTTC	CASSLGLLTTLQYNEQFF
15	-	-	TRBV24-1	TRBJ2-6	TGTGCCACCCAGCGTAGCGGTGCTGGGGCCAACGTCCTGACTTTC	CATQRSGAGANVLTF
17	-	few	TRBV9	TRBJ2-3	TGTGCCAGCAGCGTGAGCACGGGACTCTCAGCCGGAGATACGCAGTATTTT	CASSVSTGLSAGDTQYF